These 31 T cell receptor beta chains were all obtained from the same sample, sequenced in a study of cytomegalovirus exposure and HLA in healthy donors. A multiplex PCR was run with 60 Vbeta primers and 13 Jbeta primers. TCRdb's table, derived via immunoSEQ multiplex PCR, lists solely in-frame clones and lacks some. The sample lists about 160,000 clones; about 80% were seen once. Sequenced input: PBMCs. These receptors were obtained from a female donor in good health and CMV-seronegative.

This clone was counted a single time. The chain links TRBV5-1 to TRBJ2-7; TRBD2 matches at 10 bases. This CDR3 contains 15 residues. The germline V gene has CDR1 SGHRS and CDR2 YFSETQ. With V trimmed by 4 bases and J by 5 bases, 9 bases remained unmatched. Here the CDR3 reads CASSVPSGSVNEQYF. In nucleotides, the CDR3 is TGCGCCAGCAGCGTCCCTAGCGGGAGCGTGAACGAGCAGTACTTC.

This sequence joins TRBV23-1 and TRBJ2-1, with 10 nucleotides matching TRBD1. TRBV23-1 is an ORF, with its function uncertain. Losses at the gene ends were 6 bases for V and 6 bases for J; bases not matched to a gene: 8. This CDR3 is built from 15 residues. CDR3 sequence: CASRHPGTGVNEQFF. Written as DNA, the CDR3 is TGCGCCAGCAGGCACCCTGGGACAGGGGTCAATGAGCAGTTCTTC.

The gene calls are TRBV10-2 and TRBJ2-5; the D gene is possibly TRBD1 (6 bases). This CDR3 contains 14 residues. V shed 0 bases and J shed 3 bases, with 8 bases lying between them. Germline CDR1 is WSHSY and CDR2 is SAAADI. The CDR3: CASSESSGEETQYF. In DNA, the CDR3 is TGCGCCAGCAGTGAGTCCTCAGGGGAAGAGACCCAGTACTTC.

This chain uses TRBV5-1 with TRBJ2-1; 13 bases match TRBD2. Germline trimming cut 1 base from V and 8 bases from J; bases unmatched to any gene: 6. Germline lookup yields CDR1 SGHRS and CDR2 YFSETQ. The length of the CDR3 is 16 residues. This CDR3 reads CASSLRLAGGKDEQFF. For the CDR3, the DNA is TGCGCCAGCAGCTTGCGACTAGCGGGGGGAAAGGATGAGCAGTTCTTC.

The chain couples TRBV29-1 to TRBJ1-2; 8 bases are a match to TRBD1. V was pared by 3 bases and J by 7 bases, with 10 bases of the junction left unmatched. The CDR3 is made up of 14 amino acids. In germline, CDR1 is SQVTM, CDR2 ANQGSEA. Here the CDR3 reads CSVDIIGQGGGYTF. CDR3 DNA sequence: TGCAGCGTTGACATTATCGGACAGGGAGGTGGCTACACCTTC.

The rearrangement joins TRBV27 to TRBJ2-7; 12 bases align to TRBD2. Looked up from germline, CDR1 is MNHEY and CDR2 is SMNVEV (reference sequence). V was pared by 3 bases and J by 6 bases, with 18 bases of the junction left unmatched. The CDR3 length is 19 residues. The CDR3 DNA follows: TGTGCCAGCAGTTTTCTGACTAGCGGGAGTTTTATGGGGACTCGCGAGCAGTACTTC. It codes for CASSFLTSGSFMGTREQYF.

The chain recombines TRBV7-3 with TRBJ2-7; no definite D call. Trimming removed 0 bases at V and 6 bases at J, with 12 bases between. CDR3 length: 14 residues. Germline V gene data show CDR1 as SGHTA and CDR2 as FQGTGA. The CDR3 spells CASSLTSSVPEQYF. The CDR3 region has the DNA TGTGCCAGCAGCTTAACGTCTTCCGTCCCCGAGCAGTACTTC.

This chain joins TRBV9 and TRBJ2-3; TRBD2 aligns across 10 bases. Per germline, CDR1 SGDLS and CDR2 YYNGEE. J was trimmed by 3 bases and V by 0 bases; bases with no gene match: 7. The CDR3 totals 17 residues. CDR3 in amino acids: CASSVGGSGRLTDTQYF. The CDR3 nucleotides are TGTGCCAGCAGCGTAGGGGGTAGCGGGAGGCTGACAGATACGCAGTATTTT.

This clone was observed once. The chain has TRBV19 and TRBJ2-2, with D uncertain. Germline-derived CDR1 and CDR2 are LNHDA and SQIVND (reference sequence). This CDR3 region has 12 residues. Deletions cut 5 bases from V and 2 bases from J, with 3 bases between. The DNA for the CDR3 is TGTGCCAGTAGTTATAACACCGGGGAGCTGTTTTTT. It is translated as CASSYNTGELFF.

The V call is TRBV5-3, the J call TRBJ1-4; D is perhaps TRBD1 (6 bases). TRBV5-3 is flagged as an ORF with uncertain function. V lost 2 bases to trimming and J lost 8 bases, with 13 bases between them. The CDR3 consists of 14 residues. DNA of the CDR3: TGTGCCAGAAGCTTCGGCCCGGGGGGCGAAAAACTGTTTTTT. This sequence encodes CARSFGPGGEKLFF.

V and J are TRBV7-3 and TRBJ2-6, with TRBD1 as a possible D gene (5 bases). Germline V gene sequence: CDR1 SGHTA, CDR2 FQGTGA. The CDR3 loop spans 15 amino acids. V was shortened by 1 base and J by 4 bases, with 8 bases between the two germline ends. The CDR3 nucleotides read TGTGCCAGCAGCTTAATGCCAGGGGGGGCCAACGTCCTGACTTTC. Translation: CASSLMPGGANVLTF.

This clone has just one count. The rearrangement joins TRBV10-1 to TRBJ2-1, with 9 bases matching TRBD2. V shed 8 bases, J shed 3 bases, and the junction held 8 bases outside the gene matches. CDR3 length: 15 residues. The germline CDR1 and CDR2 sequences are WNHNN and SYGVQD (reference sequence). The CDR3 coding sequence is TGCGCCAGCTCACCCGGACTAGCGTTCTACAATGAGCAGTTCTTC. It is translated as CASSPGLAFYNEQFF.

The chain combines TRBV30 with TRBJ2-4; D may be TRBD2 (5 bases). The CDR3 length is 14 residues. CDR1 and CDR2 from the germline V gene are GTSNPN and SVGIG (reference sequence). V was shortened by 5 bases and J by 0 bases, with 11 bases between the two germline ends. The CDR3 sequence is CAWGHGIAKNIQYF. CDR3 in DNA: TGTGCCTGGGGCCACGGGATAGCCAAAAACATTCAGTACTTC.

The V gene is TRBV7-3, the J gene TRBJ2-6; possibly TRBD2 for D (5 bases). Germline assignment: CDR1 SGHTA and CDR2 FQGTGA. Trimming left V 0 bases short and J 2 bases short, with 14 bases between. The CDR3 has 18 residues. The CDR3 here is CASSLTRGGAAGANVLTF. The CDR3 DNA reads as TGTGCCAGCAGCTTAACCCGAGGAGGTGCTGCTGGGGCCAACGTCCTGACTTTC.

The count of this clone is one. The chain is built from TRBV5-8 and TRBJ2-7; perhaps TRBD1 as D (6 bases). CDR1 and CDR2 from the germline V gene are SGHTS and YDEGEE. The CDR3 has 15 residues. The V gene lost 4 bases and the J gene lost 3 bases, with 17 bases spanning the gap. CDR3 amino acids: CASSAHGQSLYEQYF. CDR3 nucleotides: TGTGCCAGCAGCGCCCACGGACAGTCCCTCTACGAGCAGTACTTC.

The chain links TRBV2 to TRBJ2-3; D perhaps matches TRBD2 (7 bases). The CDR3 contains 15 residues. Germline-derived CDR1 and CDR2 are SNHLY and FYNNEI. Trimming took off 6 bases at V and 2 bases at J, with 15 bases between the two ends. CDR3 sequence (DNA): TGTGCCAGCAGCGGTAGGGGGGGCATCACAGATACGCAGTATTTT. Its translation: CASSGRGGITDTQYF.

This clone was observed a few times. The chain has TRBV6-5 and TRBJ2-7; 7 nucleotides match TRBD1. V lost 6 bases and J lost 1; bases outside the gene matches: 6. The CDR3 sequence is 14 residues long. Germline V gives CDR1 MNHEY, CDR2 SVGAGI. The CDR3 DNA follows: TGTGCCAGCAGCCAACAGGGGCGTTCCTACGAGCAGTACTTC. Encoded protein: CASSQQGRSYEQYF.

CDR3 amino acids: CASSASGVNTGELFF. The DNA for the CDR3 is TGTGCCAGCAGTGCTAGCGGAGTGAACACCGGGGAGCTGTTTTTT. The rearrangement links TRBV2 to TRBJ2-2, with 7 bases identical to TRBD2. The CDR3 covers 15 residues. The V segment lost 4 bases and the J segment 1 base; nucleotides outside the gene matches: 3. Looked up from germline, CDR1 is SNHLY and CDR2 is FYNNEI.

The V and J genes are TRBV29-1 and TRBJ1-2, with 8 bases matching TRBD1. Germline V gene lookup returns CDR1 SQVTM and CDR2 ANQGSEA. The CDR3 has 14 residues. J was trimmed by 1 base and V by 4 bases; bases with no gene match: 5. The CDR3 DNA reads as TGCAGCGTTGTTGAGGACAGGGATAACTATGGCTACACCTTC. It codes for CSVVEDRDNYGYTF.

The CDR3 here is CASRYRGVNTEAFF. The CDR3 nucleotides are TGTGCCAGCCGATACAGGGGAGTGAACACTGAAGCTTTCTTT. J is TRBJ1-1 and V is TRBV6-5; 7 bases match TRBD1. This CDR3 contains 14 residues. The germline V gene has CDR1 MNHEY and CDR2 SVGAGI. V lost 8 bases to trimming and J lost 0 bases; unmatched junction nucleotides: 6.

This chain links TRBV2 with TRBJ1-1, with D perhaps TRBD1 (5 bases). This CDR3 spans 13 amino acids. Per the germline V gene, CDR1 is SNHLY and CDR2 is FYNNEI. The V gene lost 6 bases and the J gene lost 0 bases, with 8 bases spanning the gap. The CDR3 is CASRDSMNTEAFF. The CDR3 DNA is TGTGCCAGCAGAGACAGTATGAACACTGAAGCTTTCTTT.

CDR3 in DNA: TGTGCCAGCAGCTCCGGGGGGCCCTTTTACGGAGAGCAGTACTTC. It translates to CASSSGGPFYGEQYF. The chain recombines TRBV11-2 with TRBJ2-7, with a tentative D call TRBD2 (7 bases). Germline CDR1 SGHAT, CDR2 FQNNGV. The V end was cut by 4 bases, the J end by 7 bases, with 20 bases between. The CDR3 has 15 amino acids.

The rearrangement uses TRBV18 and TRBJ1-3; maybe TRBD1 (5 bases). Germline V gene lookup returns CDR1 KGHSH and CDR2 LQKENI. Trimming left V 3 bases short and J 0 bases short, with 12 bases between. The CDR3 is 16 residues long. In nucleotides, the CDR3 is TGTGCCAGCTCACCGGGACTCCCATCCTCTGGAAACACCATATATTTT. Translating gives CASSPGLPSSGNTIYF.

This clone was counted a few times. This sequence joins TRBV9 and TRBJ1-4; D not certain. The CDR3 has 14 residues. CDR1 SGDLS and CDR2 YYNGEE come from the germline V gene. Trimming cost V 1 base and J 4 bases, with 8 bases left between them. In DNA form, the CDR3 reads TGTGCCAGCAGCGTATCGGGAGGTAATGAAAAACTGTTTTTT. It codes for CASSVSGGNEKLFF.

The chain combines TRBV5-1 with TRBJ1-1, with D unclear. V was cut by 1 base and J by 2 bases, with 15 bases left in between. Germline CDR1 reads SGHRS; CDR2 reads YFSETQ. This CDR3 comprises 16 residues. CDR3 nucleotides: TGCGCCAGCAGCTTGTATTTAAACTCCCCTAACACTGAAGCTTTCTTT. Its protein product is CASSLYLNSPNTEAFF.

This clone turned up a few times. V is TRBV5-1 and J is TRBJ2-3; no firm D call. The germline V gene encodes CDR1 SGHRS and CDR2 YFSETQ. V lost 0 bases to trimming and J lost 5 bases, with 7 bases between them. CDR3 length equals 13 residues. CDR3 DNA: TGCGCCAGCAGCTTGGGACTGCAAGATACGCAGTATTTT. As protein: CASSLGLQDTQYF.

The V and J genes are TRBV10-3 and TRBJ2-3; 7 nucleotides align to TRBD1. V lost 2 bases to trimming and J lost 6 bases; unmatched junction nucleotides: 5. Germline V gene sequence: CDR1 ENHRY, CDR2 SYGVKD. The CDR3 sequence is 14 residues long. The CDR3 reads CAISETPGQDTQYF. In nucleotides, the CDR3 is TGTGCCATCAGTGAGACACCGGGACAGGATACGCAGTATTTT.

The rearrangement links TRBV6-6 to TRBJ1-2; D possibly corresponds to TRBD1 (6 bases). The CDR3 covers 15 residues. Germline-derived CDR1 and CDR2 are MNHNY and SVGAGI (reference sequence). V was clipped by 6 bases and J by 6 bases, with 20 bases between them. The CDR3 here is CASSYGVPDRHGYTF. CDR3 nucleotide sequence: TGTGCCAGCAGCTACGGTGTCCCGGACAGACATGGCTACACCTTC.

This chain uses TRBV27 with TRBJ2-1, with 13 bases matching TRBD2. The CDR3 covers 18 residues. Germline V gene sequence: CDR1 MNHEY, CDR2 SMNVEV (reference sequence). V lost 5 bases to trimming and J lost 6 bases; unmatched junction nucleotides: 13. For the CDR3, the DNA is TGTGCCAGCAGTCCGGGACTAGCGGGGTCCTGGGCCCCCAATGAGCAGTTCTTC. It codes for CASSPGLAGSWAPNEQFF.

In nucleotides, the CDR3 is TGTGCCAGCTCACGGGACAGTGCCTGGGGGACTGAAGCTTTCTTT. Translated: CASSRDSAWGTEAFF. The chain is built from TRBV18 and TRBJ1-1, with 7 bases fitting TRBD1. Trimming removed 4 bases from V and 5 bases from J; junction bases left unmatched: 10. This CDR3 contains 15 residues. The germline V gene has CDR1 KGHSH and CDR2 LQKENI.

V is TRBV5-8 and J is TRBJ1-2; TRBD1 matches 7 bases. This CDR3 is built from 13 residues. Germline CDR1 reads SGHTS; CDR2 reads YDEGEE. The junction had 9 bases not matched to a gene; V was cut back by 5 bases and J by 8 bases. This CDR3 is CASSSQGWQGYTF. The CDR3 region has the DNA TGTGCCAGCAGTTCACAGGGGTGGCAGGGCTACACCTTC. Filled out from reference TRBV5-8 and TRBJ1-2, the complete variable domain reads EAGVTQSPTHLIKTRGQQATLRCSPISGHTSVYWYQQALGLGLQFLLWYDEGEERNRGNFPPRFSGRQFPNYSSELNVNALELEDSALYLCASSSQGWQGYTFGSGTRLTVV.